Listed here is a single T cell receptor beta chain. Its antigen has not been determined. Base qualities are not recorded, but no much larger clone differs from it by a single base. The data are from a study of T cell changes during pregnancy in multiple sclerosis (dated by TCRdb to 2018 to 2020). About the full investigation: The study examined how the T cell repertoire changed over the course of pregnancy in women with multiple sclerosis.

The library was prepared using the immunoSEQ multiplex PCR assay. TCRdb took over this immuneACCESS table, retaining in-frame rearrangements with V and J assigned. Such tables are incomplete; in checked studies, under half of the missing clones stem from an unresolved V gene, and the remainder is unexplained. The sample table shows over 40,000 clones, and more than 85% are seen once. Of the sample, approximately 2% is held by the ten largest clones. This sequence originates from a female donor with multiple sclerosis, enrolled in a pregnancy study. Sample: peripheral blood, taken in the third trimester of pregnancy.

This receptor carries the CDR3 CASTLSLAGGNQETQYF. The nucleotide sequence reads TGTGCCAGCACCCTCTCGCTTGCGGGAGGGAACCAAGAGACCCAGTACTTC. Recombination linked TRBV2 to TRBJ2-5; a stretch of 9 junction bases matches TRBD2. The germline V gene supplies CDR1 SNHLY and CDR2 FYNNEI. Germline trimming amounts to 7 bases on V and 0 bases on J, with 12 as the count of junction bases outside the gene matches. The CDR3 sequence holds 17 residues, the cysteine and phenylalanine included. Only CDR3 DNA remains: 51 bases, in frame from the first base. The full variable domain, completed from the reference TRBV2 and TRBJ2-5 proteins outside the CDR3, reads EPEVTQTPSHQVTQMGQEVILRCVPISNHLYFYWYRQILGQKVEFLVSFYNNEISEKSEIFDDQFSVERPDGSNFTLKIRSTKLEDSAMYFCASTLSLAGGNQETQYFGPGTRLLVL.